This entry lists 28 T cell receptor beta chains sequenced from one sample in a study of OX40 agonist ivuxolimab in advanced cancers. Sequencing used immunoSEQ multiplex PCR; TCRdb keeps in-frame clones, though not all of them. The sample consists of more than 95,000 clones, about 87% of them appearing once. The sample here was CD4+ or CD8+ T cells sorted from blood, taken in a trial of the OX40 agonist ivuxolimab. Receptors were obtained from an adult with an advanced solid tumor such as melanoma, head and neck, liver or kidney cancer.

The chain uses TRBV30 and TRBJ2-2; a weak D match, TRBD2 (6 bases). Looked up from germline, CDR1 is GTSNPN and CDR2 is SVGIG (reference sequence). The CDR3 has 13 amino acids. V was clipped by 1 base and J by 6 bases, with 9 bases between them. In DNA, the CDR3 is TGTGCCTGGAGTGAAGGCGGGGCCGGGGAGCTGTTTTTT. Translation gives CAWSEGGAGELFF.

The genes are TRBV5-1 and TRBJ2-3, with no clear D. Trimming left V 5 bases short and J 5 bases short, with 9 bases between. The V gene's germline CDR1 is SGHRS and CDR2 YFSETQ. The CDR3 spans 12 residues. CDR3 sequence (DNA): TGCGCCAGCAGAGTCACGATAGATACGCAGTATTTT. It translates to CASRVTIDTQYF.

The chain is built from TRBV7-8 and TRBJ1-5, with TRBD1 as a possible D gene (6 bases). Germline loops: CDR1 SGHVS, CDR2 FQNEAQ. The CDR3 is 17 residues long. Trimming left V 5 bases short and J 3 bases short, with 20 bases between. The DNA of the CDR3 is TGTGCCAGCAGCAATACCGGGCGGGGGGCCTACAATCAGCCCCAGCATTTT. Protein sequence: CASSNTGRGAYNQPQHF.

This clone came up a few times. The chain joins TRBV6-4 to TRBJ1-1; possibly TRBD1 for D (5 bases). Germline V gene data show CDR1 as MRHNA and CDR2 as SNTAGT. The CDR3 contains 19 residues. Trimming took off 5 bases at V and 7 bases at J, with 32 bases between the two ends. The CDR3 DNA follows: TGTGCCAGCAGTCGGCCGGCCGATCGAATGCTAATGTTGGGGGGTGAAGCTTTCTTT. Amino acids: CASSRPADRMLMLGGEAFF.

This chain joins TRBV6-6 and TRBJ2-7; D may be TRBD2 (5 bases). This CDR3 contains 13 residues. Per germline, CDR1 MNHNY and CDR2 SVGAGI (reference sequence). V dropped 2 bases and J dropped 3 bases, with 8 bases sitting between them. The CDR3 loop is CASSYLTSYEQYF. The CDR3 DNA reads TGTGCCAGCAGTTACCTCACTAGCTACGAGCAGTACTTC.

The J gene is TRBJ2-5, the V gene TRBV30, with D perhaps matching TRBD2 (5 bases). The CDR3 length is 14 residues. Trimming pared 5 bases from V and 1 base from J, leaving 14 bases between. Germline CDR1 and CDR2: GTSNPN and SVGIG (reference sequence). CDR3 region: CAWQHRTGQETQYF. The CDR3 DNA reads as TGTGCCTGGCAGCACCGGACTGGCCAAGAGACCCAGTACTTC.

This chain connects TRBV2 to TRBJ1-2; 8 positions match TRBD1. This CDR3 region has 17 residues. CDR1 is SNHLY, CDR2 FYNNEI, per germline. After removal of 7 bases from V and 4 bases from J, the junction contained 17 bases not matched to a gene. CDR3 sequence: CASNPEGIWTGPYGYTF. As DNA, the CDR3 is TGTGCCAGCAATCCCGAAGGAATCTGGACAGGGCCCTATGGCTACACCTTC.

This CDR3 reads CASRTDSKLTDTQYF. In DNA form, the CDR3 reads TGTGCCAGCAGGACAGACAGTAAACTCACAGATACGCAGTATTTT. This chain uses TRBV6-4 with TRBJ2-3, with a weak D call TRBD1 (5 bases). Germline CDR1 reads MRHNA; CDR2 reads SNTAGT. Trimming stripped 6 bases from V and 2 bases from J, with 15 bases between. This CDR3 is built from 15 residues.

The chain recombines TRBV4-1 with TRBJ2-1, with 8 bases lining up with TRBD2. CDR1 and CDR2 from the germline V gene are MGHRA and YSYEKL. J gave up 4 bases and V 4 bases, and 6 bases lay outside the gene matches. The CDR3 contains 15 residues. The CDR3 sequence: CASSRGGPPYNEQFF. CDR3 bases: TGCGCCAGCAGCCGCGGGGGGCCCCCATACAATGAGCAGTTCTTC.

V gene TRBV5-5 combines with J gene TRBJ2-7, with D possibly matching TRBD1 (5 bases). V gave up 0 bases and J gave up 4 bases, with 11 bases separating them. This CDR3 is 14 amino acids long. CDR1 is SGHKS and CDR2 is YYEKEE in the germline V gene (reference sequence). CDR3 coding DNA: TGTGCCAGCAGCTTGGGAGAAGGGGCGTACGAGCAGTACTTC. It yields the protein CASSLGEGAYEQYF. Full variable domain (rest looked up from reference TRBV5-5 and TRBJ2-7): DAGVTQSPTHLIKTRGQQVTLRCSPISGHKSVSWYQQVLGQGPQFIFQYYEKEERGRGNFPDRFSARQFPNYSSELNVNALLLGDSALYLCASSLGEGAYEQYFGPGTRLTVT.

The CDR3 loop reads CASSPGGEGGTEAFF. The CDR3 DNA reads as TGTGCCAGCAGCCCAGGAGGGGAAGGCGGCACTGAAGCTTTCTTT. The rearrangement joins TRBV7-2 to TRBJ1-1; D may be TRBD1 (5 bases). Trimming left V 5 bases short and J 4 bases short, with 17 bases between. CDR1 is SGHTA, CDR2 FQGNSA, per germline. This CDR3 region has 15 residues. The variable domain in full, with the rest retrieved from reference TRBV7-2 and TRBJ1-1, is GAGVSQSPSNKVTEKGKDVELRCDPISGHTALYWYRQSLGQGLEFLIYFQGNSAPDKSGLPSDRFSAERTGGSVSTLTIQRTQQEDSAVYLCASSPGGEGGTEAFFGQGTRLTVV.

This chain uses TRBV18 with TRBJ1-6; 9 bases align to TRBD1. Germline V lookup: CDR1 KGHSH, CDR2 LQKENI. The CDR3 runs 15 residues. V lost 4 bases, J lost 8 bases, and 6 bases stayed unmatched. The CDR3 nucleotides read TGTGCCAGCTCACAGGGACAGGGACACTATTCACCCCTCCACTTT. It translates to CASSQGQGHYSPLHF.

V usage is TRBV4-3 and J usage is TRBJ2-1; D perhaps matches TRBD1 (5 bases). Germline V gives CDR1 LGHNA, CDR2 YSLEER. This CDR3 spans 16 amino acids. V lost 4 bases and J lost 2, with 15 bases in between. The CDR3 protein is CASSRGGAATYNEQFF. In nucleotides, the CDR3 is TGCGCCAGCAGCCGAGGTGGGGCCGCCACCTACAATGAGCAGTTCTTC.

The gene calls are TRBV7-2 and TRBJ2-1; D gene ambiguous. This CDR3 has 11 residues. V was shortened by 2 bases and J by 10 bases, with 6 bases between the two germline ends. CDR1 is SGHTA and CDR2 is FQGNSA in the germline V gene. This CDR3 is CASSLIGEQFF. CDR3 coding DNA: TGTGCCAGCAGCTTAATTGGAGAGCAGTTCTTC.

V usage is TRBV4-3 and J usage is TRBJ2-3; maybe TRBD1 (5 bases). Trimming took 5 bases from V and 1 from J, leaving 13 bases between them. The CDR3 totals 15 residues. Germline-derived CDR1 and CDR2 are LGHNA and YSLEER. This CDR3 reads CASSRQIGGTDTQYF. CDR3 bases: TGCGCCAGCAGCAGACAGATTGGCGGCACAGATACGCAGTATTTT.

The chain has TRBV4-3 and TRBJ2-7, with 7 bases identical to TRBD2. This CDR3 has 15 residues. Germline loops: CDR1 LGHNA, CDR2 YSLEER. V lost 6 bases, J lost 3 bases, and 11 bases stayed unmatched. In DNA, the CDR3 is TGCGCCAGCAGACAGGTTTACGGGGGGTACTACGAGCAGTACTTC. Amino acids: CASRQVYGGYYEQYF.

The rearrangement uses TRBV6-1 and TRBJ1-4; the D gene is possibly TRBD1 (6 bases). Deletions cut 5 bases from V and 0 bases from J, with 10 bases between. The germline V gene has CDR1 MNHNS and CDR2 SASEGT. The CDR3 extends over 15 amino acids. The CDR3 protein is CASSQQGTTNEKLFF. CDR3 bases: TGTGCCAGCAGTCAACAGGGAACAACTAATGAAAAACTGTTTTTT.

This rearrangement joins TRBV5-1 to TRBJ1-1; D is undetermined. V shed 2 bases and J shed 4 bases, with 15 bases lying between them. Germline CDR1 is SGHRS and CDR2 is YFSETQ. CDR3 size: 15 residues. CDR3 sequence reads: CASSLRVGESTEAFF. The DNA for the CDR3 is TGCGCCAGCAGCTTAAGAGTAGGAGAAAGCACTGAAGCTTTCTTT.

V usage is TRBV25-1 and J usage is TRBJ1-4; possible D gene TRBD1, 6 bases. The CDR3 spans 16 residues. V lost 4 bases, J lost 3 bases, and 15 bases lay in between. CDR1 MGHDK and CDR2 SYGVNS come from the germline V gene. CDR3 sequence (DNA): TGTGCCAGCAGTGCCACCACGGGGGCCGCTAATGAAAAACTGTTTTTT. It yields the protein CASSATTGAANEKLFF.

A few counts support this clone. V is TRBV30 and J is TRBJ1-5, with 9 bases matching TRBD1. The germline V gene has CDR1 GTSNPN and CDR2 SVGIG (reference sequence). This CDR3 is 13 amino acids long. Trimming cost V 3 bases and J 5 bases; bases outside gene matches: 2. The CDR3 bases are TGTGCCTGGAGGAACAGGGGGCATCAGCCCCAGCATTTT. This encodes CAWRNRGHQPQHF.

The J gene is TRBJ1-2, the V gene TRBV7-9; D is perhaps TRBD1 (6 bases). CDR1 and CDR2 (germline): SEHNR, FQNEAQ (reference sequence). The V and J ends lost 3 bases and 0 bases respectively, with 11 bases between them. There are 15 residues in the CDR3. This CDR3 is CASSLGGSPNYGYTF. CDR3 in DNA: TGTGCCAGCAGCTTGGGGGGCAGTCCTAACTATGGCTACACCTTC.

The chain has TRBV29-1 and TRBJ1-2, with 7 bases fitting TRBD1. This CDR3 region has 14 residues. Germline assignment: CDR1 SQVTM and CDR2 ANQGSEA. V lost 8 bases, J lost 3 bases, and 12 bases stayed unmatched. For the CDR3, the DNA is TGCAGCTCCTATCGGTCCGGGACAGACTATGGCTACACCTTC. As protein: CSSYRSGTDYGYTF. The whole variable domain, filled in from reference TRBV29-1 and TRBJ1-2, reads SAVISQKPSRDICQRGTSLTIQCQVDSQVTMMFWYRQQPGQSLTLIATANQGSEATYESGFVIDKFPISRPNLTFSTLTVSNMSPEDSSIYLCSSYRSGTDYGYTFGSGTRLTVV.

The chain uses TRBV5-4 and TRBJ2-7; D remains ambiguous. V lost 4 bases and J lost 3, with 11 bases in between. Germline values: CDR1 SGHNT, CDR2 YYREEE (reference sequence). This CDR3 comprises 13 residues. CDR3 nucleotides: TGTGCCAGCAGCCAATTGCCCCGCTACGAGCAGTACTTC. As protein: CASSQLPRYEQYF.

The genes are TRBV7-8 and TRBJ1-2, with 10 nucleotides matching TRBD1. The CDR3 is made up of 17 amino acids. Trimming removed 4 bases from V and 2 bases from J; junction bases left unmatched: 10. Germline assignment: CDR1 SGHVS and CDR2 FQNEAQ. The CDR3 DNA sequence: TGTGCCAGCAGCTCTAGGACAGGGGGGTTCAGCAACTATGGCTACACCTTC. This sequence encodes CASSSRTGGFSNYGYTF.

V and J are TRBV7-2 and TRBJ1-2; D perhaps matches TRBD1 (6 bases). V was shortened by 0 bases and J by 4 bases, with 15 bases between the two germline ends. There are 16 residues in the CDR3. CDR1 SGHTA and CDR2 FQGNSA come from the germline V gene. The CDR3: CASSLAPVGGAYGYTF. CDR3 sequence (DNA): TGTGCCAGCAGCTTAGCCCCAGTGGGGGGCGCCTATGGCTACACCTTC.

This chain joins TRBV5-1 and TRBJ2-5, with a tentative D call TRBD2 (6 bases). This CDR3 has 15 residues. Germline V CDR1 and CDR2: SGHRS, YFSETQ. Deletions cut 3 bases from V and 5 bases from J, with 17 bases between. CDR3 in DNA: TGCGCCAGCAGCTCCCAAGCGGGTACAAGGGAGACCCAGTACTTC. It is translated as CASSSQAGTRETQYF.

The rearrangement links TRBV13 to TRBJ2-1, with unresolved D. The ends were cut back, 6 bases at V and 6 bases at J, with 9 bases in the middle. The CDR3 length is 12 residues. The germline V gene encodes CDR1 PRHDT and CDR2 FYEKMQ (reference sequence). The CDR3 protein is CASRQTSNEQFF. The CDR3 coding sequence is TGTGCCAGCAGGCAGACCAGCAATGAGCAGTTCTTC.

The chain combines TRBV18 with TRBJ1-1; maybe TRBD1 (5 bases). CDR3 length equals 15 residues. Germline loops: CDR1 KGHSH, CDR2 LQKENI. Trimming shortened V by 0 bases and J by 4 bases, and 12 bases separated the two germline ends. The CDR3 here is CASSPPGREGTEAFF. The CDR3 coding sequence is TGTGCCAGCTCACCACCGGGCAGGGAGGGCACTGAAGCTTTCTTT.